This T cell receptor (beta chain) stems from a study of blood T cell repertoires in COVID-19. On the study more broadly: The United States, Italy and Spain supplied acute and convalescent COVID-19 samples. Nucleic acid was either cDNA or gDNA, and it came from T cells, B-cell-depleted T cells, or PBMCs.

This CDR3 has 15 amino acids. Trimming at V came to 2 bases and at J to 0 bases, leaving 1 base not matched to a gene. Per germline, CDR1 SGHRS and CDR2 YFSETQ. Seattle researchers signed up patients amid active infection and tracked them longitudinally. Clones were read by immunoSEQ multiplex PCR, and TCRdb kept only the in-frame ones, dropping some. This table holds roughly 29,000 clones, 80% to 90% found once. Sequencing was carried out using peripheral blood. The chain links TRBV5-1 to TRBJ2-2, with TRBD1 matching 7 bases. The origin of this receptor is a woman of 80 years or more with COVID-19, enrolled during active disease. The CDR3 region is CASSFGQANTGELFF. DNA for the CDR3: TGCGCCAGCAGCTTTGGACAGGCGAACACCGGGGAGCTGTTTTTT. The whole variable domain, filled in from reference TRBV5-1 and TRBJ2-2, reads KAGVTQTPRYLIKTRGQQVTLSCSPISGHRSVSWYQQTPGQGLQFLFEYFSETQRNKGNFPGRFSGRQFSNSRSEMNVSTLELGDSALYLCASSFGQANTGELFFGEGSRLTVL.